These 6 T cell receptor beta chains share one sample of origin, sequenced in a study of blood T cell repertoires in COVID-19 (dated by TCRdb to 2020 to 2021). Library prep was done by the immunoSEQ multiplex PCR assay. Held by TCRdb, this immuneACCESS table contains in-frame sequences only and omits some clones. Under half of the omission traces to an unresolved V gene where checked; the cause of the rest is unknown. The sample records about 440,000 clones, 70% to 90% of which are singletons. About 2% of the sample goes to the ten largest clones. Material: PBMCs or T cells enriched from blood (not recorded which). The receptors originated from a woman aged 18 to 35 with acute COVID-19.

The chain recombines TRBV6-2 or TRBV6-3 with TRBJ2-3, with TRBD2 identical over 7 bases. The junction had 8 bases not matched to a gene; V was cut back by 6 bases and J by 5 bases. The CDR3 is 14 amino acids. The germline CDR1 and CDR2 sequences are MNHEY and SVGEGT. CDR3 sequence (DNA): TGTGCCAGCAGCCGCGGACTAGGGGAAGATACGCAGTATTTT. This encodes CASSRGLGEDTQYF.

The CDR3 loop is CSASIRQLANYGYTF. CDR3 in DNA: TGCAGTGCTAGTATCCGGCAGCTAGCTAACTATGGCTACACCTTC. The chain recombines TRBV20-1 with TRBJ1-2; D gene ambiguous. The CDR3 runs 15 residues. CDR1 and CDR2 (germline): DFQATT, SNEGSKA (reference sequence). Trimming removed 3 bases at V and 0 bases at J, with 14 bases between.

The chain employs TRBV19 and TRBJ1-5; tentatively, D is TRBD1 (5 bases). The CDR3 totals 15 residues. CDR1 and CDR2 (germline): LNHDA, SQIVND (reference sequence). Trimming pared 3 bases from V and 3 bases from J, leaving 12 bases between. CDR3 DNA: TGTGCCAGTAGTATCGGCGGGGCTATCAATCAGCCCCAGCATTTT. Encoded protein: CASSIGGAINQPQHF.

The chain employs TRBV5-4 and TRBJ1-2; D is possibly TRBD1 (5 bases). The CDR3 loop spans 12 amino acids. The V end was cut by 4 bases, the J end by 10 bases, with 14 bases between. Germline V gene lookup returns CDR1 SGHNT and CDR2 YYREEE (reference sequence). CDR3 in DNA: TGTGCCAGCAGCGCACCCGACAGCCACTACACCTTC. Translated, it gives CASSAPDSHYTF.

The CDR3 protein is CASKTGGYGYTF. In DNA, the CDR3 is TGTGCCAGTAAGACAGGCGGCTATGGCTACACCTTC. V usage is TRBV19 and J usage is TRBJ1-2; possible D gene TRBD1, 6 bases. The germline gives CDR1 LNHDA, CDR2 SQIVND (reference sequence). V lost 7 bases, J lost 4 bases, and 10 bases lay in between. The CDR3 runs to 12 residues. Combining the CDR3 with reference TRBV19 and TRBJ1-2 gives the whole variable domain DGGITQSPKYLFRKEGQNVTLSCEQNLNHDAMYWYRQDPGQGLRLIYYSQIVNDFQKGDIAEGYSVSREKKESFPLTVTSAQKNPTAFYLCASKTGGYGYTFGSGTRLTVV.

The chain is built from TRBV10-3 and TRBJ1-4, with 9 nucleotides matching TRBD1. V gave up 6 bases and J gave up 3 bases; unmatched junction bases: 11. Germline lookup yields CDR1 ENHRY and CDR2 SYGVKD. This CDR3 spans 17 amino acids. Here the CDR3 reads CAIRSGGQGEPNEKLFF. Written as DNA, the CDR3 is TGTGCCATCAGGTCAGGGGGACAGGGTGAACCTAATGAAAAACTGTTTTTT.